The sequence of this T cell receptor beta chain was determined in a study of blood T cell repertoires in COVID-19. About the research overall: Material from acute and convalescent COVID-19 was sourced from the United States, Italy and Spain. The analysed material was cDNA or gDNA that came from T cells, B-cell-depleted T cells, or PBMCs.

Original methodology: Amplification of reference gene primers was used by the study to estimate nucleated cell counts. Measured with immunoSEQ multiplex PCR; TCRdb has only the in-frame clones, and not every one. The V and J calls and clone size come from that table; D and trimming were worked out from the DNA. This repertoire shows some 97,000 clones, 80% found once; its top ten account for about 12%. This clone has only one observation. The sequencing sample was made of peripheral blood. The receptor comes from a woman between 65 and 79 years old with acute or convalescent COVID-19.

The CDR3 is CASSESRAGEETQYF. In nucleotides, the CDR3 is TGCGCCAGCAGTGAGTCGAGGGCGGGGGAGGAGACCCAGTACTTC. The V call is TRBV10-1, the J call TRBJ2-5, with 7 nucleotides matching TRBD2. The V gene's germline CDR1 is WNHNN and CDR2 SYGVQD (reference sequence). V dropped 0 bases and J dropped 5; count of bases not matched to a gene: 6. This CDR3 is 15 amino acids long.